Each of the 21 T cell receptor beta chains below was sequenced from the same sample in a study of blood T cell repertoires in COVID-19. The method was immunoSEQ multiplex PCR; TCRdb's version includes in-frame clones alone and lacks a portion of them. Here the sample spans about 330,000 clones, 89% being singletons. Source material: peripheral blood. The receptors here all came from a man aged 18 to 29 who had recovered from COVID-19.

The CDR3 DNA is TGTGCCACCAGACATTCGGGACAGAGAAATGAAAAACTGTTTTTT. Encoded protein: CATRHSGQRNEKLFF. This chain connects TRBV27 to TRBJ1-4; 7 nucleotides line up with TRBD1. Germline values: CDR1 MNHEY, CDR2 SMNVEV (reference sequence). The CDR3 loop spans 15 amino acids. After removal of 10 bases from V and 5 bases from J, the junction contained 13 bases not matched to a gene.

With regard to this clone: The identical CDR3 is also encoded by other nucleotide sequences in the sample. The rearrangement joins TRBV9 to TRBJ2-5, with a weak D call TRBD2 (7 bases). CDR3 length equals 13 residues. CDR1 and CDR2 (germline): SGDLS, YYNGEE. Between the trimmed V and J ends, which lost 2 bases and 5 bases, there was a span of 10 bases. CDR3 loop: CASSVRGGETQYF. The CDR3 DNA sequence: TGTGCCAGCAGCGTCAGGGGAGGGGAGACCCAGTACTTC.

The chain uses TRBV5-1 and TRBJ1-4; D gene ambiguous. V shed 0 bases and J shed 0 bases, with 6 bases lying between them. This CDR3 comprises 15 residues. Germline loops: CDR1 SGHRS, CDR2 YFSETQ. The CDR3 is CASSLEAATNEKLFF. CDR3 nucleotides: TGCGCCAGCAGCTTGGAGGCGGCAACTAATGAAAAACTGTTTTTT.

The chain combines TRBV6-5 with TRBJ1-5; TRBD1 matches 7 bases. Germline CDR1 reads MNHEY; CDR2 reads SVGAGI. The CDR3 sequence is 10 residues long. V lost 6 bases and J lost 11; bases outside the gene matches: 1. The CDR3 here is CASRGTAQHF. The CDR3 nucleotides are TGTGCCAGCAGGGGGACAGCCCAGCATTTT.

The sample holds one count of this clone. The chain employs TRBV15 and TRBJ2-5, with D perhaps matching TRBD1 (5 bases). The V and J ends lost 5 bases and 0 bases respectively, with 13 bases between them. This CDR3 has 15 amino acids. Per the germline V gene, CDR1 is LNHNV and CDR2 is YYDKDF (reference sequence). The CDR3 loop is CATSEKTAYQETQYF. The CDR3 DNA reads as TGTGCCACCAGCGAGAAGACAGCGTACCAAGAGACCCAGTACTTC.

The chain carries TRBV27 and TRBJ2-3; 9 bases line up with TRBD2. The trim removed 2 bases at V and 0 bases at J, leaving 12 bases unmatched. Per germline, CDR1 MNHEY and CDR2 SMNVEV (reference sequence). This CDR3 has 19 residues. The chain's CDR3 is CASSLGRAGGTTSTDTQYF. In DNA form, the CDR3 reads TGTGCCAGCAGTTTAGGTCGAGCGGGAGGAACTACTAGCACAGATACGCAGTATTTT.

The V and J genes are TRBV6-5 and TRBJ1-5, with TRBD1 as a possible D gene (5 bases). The V end lost 6 bases, the J end lost 1 base, and 13 bases lay between the germline ends. Germline CDR1 and CDR2: MNHEY and SVGAGI. The CDR3 runs 15 residues. This CDR3 is CASSLTDGSNQPQHF. CDR3 nucleotides: TGTGCCAGCAGCCTGACAGACGGGAGCAATCAGCCCCAGCATTTT.

The chain carries TRBV2 and TRBJ1-1; D might be TRBD1 (6 bases). CDR3 length: 16 amino acids. Per germline, CDR1 SNHLY and CDR2 FYNNEI. V was cut by 7 bases and J by 0 bases, with 18 bases left in between. The CDR3 loop reads CASTLEGGGMNTEAFF. The CDR3 DNA follows: TGTGCCAGCACCCTCGAGGGAGGGGGTATGAACACTGAAGCTTTCTTT.

The chain is built from TRBV6-5 and TRBJ2-5; D perhaps matches TRBD1 (6 bases). The CDR3 is made up of 15 amino acids. The V end was cut by 6 bases, the J end by 4 bases, with 18 bases between. Germline CDR1 and CDR2: MNHEY and SVGAGI. CDR3 amino acids: CASRRTVYSPETQYF. In nucleotides, the CDR3 is TGTGCCAGCAGGCGGACAGTTTATTCTCCAGAGACCCAGTACTTC.

The chain combines TRBV20-1 with TRBJ2-6; TRBD2 agrees at 9 bases. J lost 0 bases, V lost 3 bases, and 18 bases had no gene match. This CDR3 has 21 amino acids. Looked up from germline, CDR1 is DFQATT and CDR2 is SNEGSKA (reference sequence). Written as DNA, the CDR3 is TGCAGTGCTAGTCCTCTAGCGGGATCCCGGGATGGGTCCTCTGGGGCCAACGTCCTGACTTTC. Translated: CSASPLAGSRDGSSGANVLTF.

The chain combines TRBV27 with TRBJ1-1, with a possible D match to TRBD1 (6 bases). Germline V gene data show CDR1 as MNHEY and CDR2 as SMNVEV (reference sequence). This CDR3 comprises 15 residues. V gave up 2 bases and J gave up 0 bases, with 10 bases separating them. Here the CDR3 DNA reads TGTGCCAGCAGTTTAGGGGGGGCGGTGAACACTGAAGCTTTCTTT. It specifies CASSLGGAVNTEAFF.

V usage is TRBV21-1 and J usage is TRBJ1-1; the table calls TRBD1, which could not be checked here. TRBV21-1 is listed as a pseudogene. This CDR3 is built from 15 residues. CDR3 in DNA: TGTGCCAGCAGCAAAGCGCGGACAGGGGAAACTGAAGCTTTCTTT. This gives the protein CASSKARTGETEAFF.

The chain joins TRBV2 to TRBJ1-1, with a tentative D call TRBD1 (5 bases). Germline CDR1 is SNHLY and CDR2 is FYNNEI. CDR3 size: 14 residues. Trimming took 6 bases from V and 1 from J, leaving 12 bases between them. This chain's CDR3 is CASRRLTGNTEAFF. CDR3 bases: TGTGCCAGCAGGCGATTAACAGGGAACACTGAAGCTTTCTTT.

This clone was observed a single time. This rearrangement joins TRBV29-1 to TRBJ2-7; D remains ambiguous. This CDR3 spans 14 amino acids. V shed 5 bases and J shed 2 bases, with 16 bases lying between them. The germline gives CDR1 SQVTM, CDR2 ANQGSEA. The CDR3 bases are TGCAGCGTTACTACACAAGGCTCCACCTACGAGCAGTACTTC. This translates into CSVTTQGSTYEQYF.

The V and J genes are TRBV27 and TRBJ1-2; no reliable D call. The CDR3 runs 12 residues. Germline loops: CDR1 MNHEY, CDR2 SMNVEV (reference sequence). With 10 bases removed from V and 5 bases from J, the gap between germline ends came to 14 bases. CDR3 nucleotide sequence: TGTGCCACCTGGAGTTTGAGTTATGGCTACACCTTC. Its translation: CATWSLSYGYTF.

The chain joins TRBV7-2 to TRBJ1-2; D is unclear. V lost 1 base, J lost 0 bases, and 9 bases lay in between. This CDR3 spans 15 amino acids. Germline V gives CDR1 SGHTA, CDR2 FQGNSA. For the CDR3, the DNA is TGTGCCAGCAGCTTAGTAGTGTTAGCTAACTATGGCTACACCTTC. It is translated as CASSLVVLANYGYTF.

The V call is TRBV5-6, the J call TRBJ1-2; D may be TRBD1 (6 bases). The CDR3 runs 14 residues. CDR1 and CDR2 (germline): SGHDT, YYEEEE. Deletions cut 3 bases from V and 4 bases from J, with 13 bases between. The CDR3 loop reads CASSSLAGAYGYTF. CDR3 DNA: TGTGCCAGCAGCTCCTTGGCGGGGGCCTATGGCTACACCTTC.

The chain couples TRBV5-1 to TRBJ1-4, with a weak D call TRBD1 (6 bases). Trimming removed 0 bases at V and 0 bases at J, with 6 bases between. The CDR3 totals 15 residues. CDR1 SGHRS and CDR2 YFSETQ come from the germline V gene. CDR3 in DNA: TGCGCCAGCAGCTTGGAGGGGGCAACTAATGAAAAACTGTTTTTT. Its translation is CASSLEGATNEKLFF.

This chain uses TRBV11-2 with TRBJ1-5, with 10 bases lining up with TRBD1. J was trimmed by 3 bases and V by 5 bases; bases with no gene match: 4. CDR3 length: 15 amino acids. Germline-derived CDR1 and CDR2 are SGHAT and FQNNGV. The CDR3 DNA reads TGTGCCAGCAGCCCCGGACAGGGGGTCAATCAGCCCCAGCATTTT. It is translated as CASSPGQGVNQPQHF.

J is TRBJ2-5 and V is TRBV5-6, with a possible D match to TRBD1 (5 bases). The CDR3 totals 16 residues. V was cut by 0 bases and J by 2 bases, with 14 bases left in between. Germline values: CDR1 SGHDT, CDR2 YYEEEE. The CDR3 reads CASSLVGRPPQETQYF. CDR3 nucleotide sequence: TGTGCCAGCAGCTTGGTGGGGCGCCCCCCACAAGAGACCCAGTACTTC. Full variable domain (remainder filled in from reference TRBV5-6 and TRBJ2-5): DAGVTQSPTHLIKTRGQQVTLRCSPKSGHDTVSWYQQALGQGPQFIFQYYEEEERQRGNFPDRFSGHQFPNYSSELNVNALLLGDSALYLCASSLVGRPPQETQYFGPGTRLLVL.

The chain couples TRBV7-2 to TRBJ2-2; D perhaps matches TRBD2 (5 bases). V dropped 5 bases and J dropped 6 bases, with 13 bases sitting between them. Germline CDR1 and CDR2: SGHTA and FQGNSA. The CDR3 is made up of 14 amino acids. DNA for the CDR3: TGTGCCAGCAGCCGGACCACGGAGGCCGGGGAGCTGTTTTTT. This translates into CASSRTTEAGELFF.